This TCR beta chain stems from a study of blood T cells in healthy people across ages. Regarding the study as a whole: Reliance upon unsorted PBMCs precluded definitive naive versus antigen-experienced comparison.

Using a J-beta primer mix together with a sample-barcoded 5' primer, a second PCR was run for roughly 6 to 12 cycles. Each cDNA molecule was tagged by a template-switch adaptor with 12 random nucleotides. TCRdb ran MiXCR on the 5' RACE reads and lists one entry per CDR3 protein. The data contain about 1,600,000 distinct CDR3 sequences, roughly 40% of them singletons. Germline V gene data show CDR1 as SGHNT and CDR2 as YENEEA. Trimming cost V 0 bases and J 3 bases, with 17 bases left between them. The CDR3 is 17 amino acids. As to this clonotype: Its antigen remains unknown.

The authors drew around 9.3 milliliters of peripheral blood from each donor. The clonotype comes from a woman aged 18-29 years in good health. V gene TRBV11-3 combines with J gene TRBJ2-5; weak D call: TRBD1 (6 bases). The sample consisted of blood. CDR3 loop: CASSLDSTQPGEETQYF. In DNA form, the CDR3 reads TGTGCCAGCAGCTTAGACTCTACTCAGCCAGGGGAAGAGACCCAGTACTTC.